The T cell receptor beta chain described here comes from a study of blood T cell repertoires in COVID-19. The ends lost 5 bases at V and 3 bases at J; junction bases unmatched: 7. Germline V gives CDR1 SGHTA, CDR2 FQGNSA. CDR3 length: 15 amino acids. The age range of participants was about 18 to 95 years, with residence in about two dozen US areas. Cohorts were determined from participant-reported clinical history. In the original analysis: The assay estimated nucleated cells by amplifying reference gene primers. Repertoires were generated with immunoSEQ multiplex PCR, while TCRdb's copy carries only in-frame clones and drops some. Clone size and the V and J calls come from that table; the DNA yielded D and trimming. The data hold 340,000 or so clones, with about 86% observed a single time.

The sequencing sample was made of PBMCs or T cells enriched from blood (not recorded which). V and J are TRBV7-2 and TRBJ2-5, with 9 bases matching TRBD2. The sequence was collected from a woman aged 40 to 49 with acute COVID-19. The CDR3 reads CASSPVAGAKETQYF. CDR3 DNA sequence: TGTGCCAGCAGCCCCGTAGCGGGGGCAAAAGAGACCCAGTACTTC. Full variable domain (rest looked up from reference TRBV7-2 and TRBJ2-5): GAGVSQSPSNKVTEKGKDVELRCDPISGHTALYWYRQSLGQGLEFLIYFQGNSAPDKSGLPSDRFSAERTGGSVSTLTIQRTQQEDSAVYLCASSPVAGAKETQYFGPGTRLLVL.